This T cell receptor beta chain was sequenced during a study of Graves' ophthalmopathy and Graves' hyperthyroidism. Study results and limitations: Ophthalmopathy was separated from stable hyperthyroidism by a 13-signature model with about 86% sensitivity and approximately 81% specificity. Clonotypes were expanded in thyroid at above 0.001 frequency, and most also appeared in blood.

Germline V CDR1 and CDR2: MNHEY, SVGAGI. Trimming shortened V by 3 bases and J by 6 bases, and 11 bases separated the two germline ends. The CDR3 sequence is 13 residues long. Ineligible for inclusion were patients with other autoimmune diseases, uncontrolled infections, pregnancy or lactation. This clonotype occurred many times. What it binds is not known. Scientists amplified the TCR beta CDR3 regions from RNA transcripts. The first-round RT-PCR employed HTBI primers together with the Qiagen OneStep RT-PCR kit. A multiplex PCR was then performed as the second round. MiXCR, applied by TCRdb to the multiplex PCR reads, yields one record per CDR3 protein. The table records 300,000 to 400,000 distinct CDR3 sequences, roughly 17% of them present only once.

The gene calls are TRBV6-5 and TRBJ1-1; D might be TRBD1 (5 bases). The receptor's source is an adult woman with stable Graves' hyperthyroidism. The sequenced material came from peripheral blood. The CDR3 nucleotides read TGTGCCAGCAGTTATCAAAGGGGCCCTGAAGCTTTCTTT. This sequence encodes CASSYQRGPEAFF.